The 18 T cell receptor beta chains reported below all come from one sample, sequenced in a study of post-analysis software for immune sequencing data. The antigens for these receptors are not known. Whole-study results and caveats: In patients, TRBV5-6, TRBV5-1 and TRBV20-1 belonged to roughly 5 TRBV segments found more frequently than in controls.

TCR beta cDNA libraries included unique molecular identifiers. Each CDR3 protein gets one entry after TCRdb re-called the PCR reads with MiXCR. The sample lists roughly 800,000 distinct CDR3 sequences; 35% to 55% were seen once. The sequenced sample was blood. These receptors were collected from a girl under 18 with multiple sclerosis.

Only a few counts were recorded for this clonotype. The V call is TRBV10-3, the J call TRBJ1-2; D unresolved. Trimming stripped 3 bases from V and 2 bases from J, with 7 bases between. Germline-derived CDR1 and CDR2 are ENHRY and SYGVKD. The CDR3 is 13 amino acids. The CDR3 sequence is CAISDSINYGYTF. CDR3 sequence (DNA): TGTGCCATCAGTGATTCCATAAACTATGGCTACACCTTC.

V usage is TRBV7-6 and J usage is TRBJ2-1; 7 bases agree with TRBD1. After removal of 5 bases from V and 6 bases from J, the junction contained 13 bases not matched to a gene. CDR3 length equals 16 residues. Germline assignment: CDR1 SGHVS and CDR2 FNYEAQ. The CDR3 DNA is TGTGCCAGCAGCCTGCAGACAGGGCCGACCCCCAATGAGCAGTTCTTC. This encodes CASSLQTGPTPNEQFF.

V usage is TRBV20-1 and J usage is TRBJ2-1; D could derive from TRBD1 or TRBD2 (5 bases each). This CDR3 is 13 amino acids long. Germline V lookup: CDR1 DFQATT, CDR2 SNEGSKA (reference sequence). The DNA of the CDR3 is TGCGGGGCTTCGAGGGGCTCCTACAATGAGCAGTTCTTC. Protein sequence: CGASRGSYNEQFF.

The count of this clonotype is one. V gene TRBV4-2 combines with J gene TRBJ2-1, with 9 positions matching TRBD1. V dropped 3 bases and J dropped 6; count of bases not matched to a gene: 9. CDR1 is LGHNA and CDR2 is YNFKEQ in the germline V gene. The CDR3 loop spans 16 amino acids. This CDR3 reads CASSQAGTGLGNEQFF. The CDR3 DNA reads TGTGCCAGCAGCCAGGCCGGGACAGGGCTTGGCAATGAGCAGTTCTTC.

This clonotype was seen many times. The rearrangement links TRBV27 to TRBJ2-7; 8 nucleotides match TRBD2. The CDR3 runs to 14 residues. Germline V gene data show CDR1 as MNHEY and CDR2 as SMNVEV (reference sequence). Trimming took 5 bases from V and 6 from J; bases not matched to a gene: 9. In DNA, the CDR3 is TGTGCCAGCAGTCAGCGGGAGACGCGGCGCGAGCAGTACTTC. Its translation: CASSQRETRREQYF.

This chain connects TRBV20-1 to TRBJ2-7, with D uncertain. The CDR3 extends over 13 amino acids. V was pared by 0 bases and J by 5 bases, with 11 bases between. Looked up from germline, CDR1 is DFQATT and CDR2 is SNEGSKA (reference sequence). The CDR3 region is CSARDQVCNEQYF. The DNA of the CDR3 is TGCAGTGCTAGAGATCAGGTTTGCAACGAGCAGTACTTC.

The chain joins TRBV6-5 to TRBJ1-1, with a weak D call TRBD1 (5 bases). Per germline, CDR1 MNHEY and CDR2 SVGAGI. Between the trimmed V and J ends, which lost 4 bases and 3 bases, there was a span of 15 bases. This CDR3 comprises 15 residues. CDR3 loop: CASSSPAQGDTEAFF. CDR3 DNA: TGTGCCAGCAGTTCCCCGGCGCAGGGAGACACTGAAGCTTTCTTT.

The rearrangement uses TRBV29-1 and TRBJ2-3; D is unclear. The CDR3 consists of 14 residues. CDR1 and CDR2 (germline): SQVTM, ANQGSEA. V lost 4 bases to trimming and J lost 3 bases, with 14 bases between them. CDR3 amino acids: CSVVSPRRTDTQYF. The CDR3 DNA reads TGCAGCGTTGTTAGCCCCCGCCGAACAGATACGCAGTATTTT.

This clonotype occurred many times. The chain links TRBV4-3 to TRBJ2-3; 16 positions match TRBD2. J was trimmed by 4 bases and V by 0 bases; bases with no gene match: 7. Germline CDR1 is LGHNA and CDR2 is YSLEER. There are 19 residues in the CDR3. CDR3 sequence (DNA): TGCGCCAGCAGCCAAGACAAGGGACTAGCGGGAGGGCTCGCAGATACGCAGTATTTT. Translation gives CASSQDKGLAGGLADTQYF.

This clonotype was counted only a few times. The rearrangement links TRBV9 to TRBJ1-1; possibly TRBD1 for D (5 bases). CDR1 is SGDLS and CDR2 is YYNGEE in the germline V gene. This CDR3 spans 14 amino acids. The V gene lost 4 bases and the J gene lost 0 bases, with 10 bases spanning the gap. This CDR3 is CASSPGGMNTEAFF. The CDR3 nucleotides read TGTGCCAGCAGCCCCGGGGGGATGAACACTGAAGCTTTCTTT.

This chain links TRBV7-8 with TRBJ2-6; 7 nucleotides line up with TRBD1. V lost 2 bases and J lost 0; bases outside the gene matches: 7. The CDR3 runs 18 residues. Germline V gives CDR1 SGHVS, CDR2 FQNEAQ. The DNA for the CDR3 is TGTGCCAGCAGCTTAATGGGACAGTCAGTCTCTGGGGCCAACGTCCTGACTTTC. It yields the protein CASSLMGQSVSGANVLTF. The full variable domain, its missing parts supplied by reference TRBV7-8 and TRBJ2-6, is GAGVSQSPRYKVAKRGQDVALRCDPISGHVSLFWYQQALGQGPEFLTYFQNEAQLDKSGLPSDRFFAERPEGSVSTLKIQRTQQEDSAVYLCASSLMGQSVSGANVLTFGAGSRLTVL.

The V and J genes are TRBV30 and TRBJ2-5; 12 bases are shared with TRBD2. Germline CDR1 is GTSNPN and CDR2 is SVGIG (reference sequence). The CDR3 has 16 residues. The ends lost 2 bases at V and 6 bases at J; junction bases unmatched: 10. Here the CDR3 DNA reads TGTGCCTGGAGTCCAACCGGACTAGCGGGACTAAAGACCCAGTACTTC. It is translated as CAWSPTGLAGLKTQYF.

The chain combines TRBV6-5 with TRBJ2-4; tentatively, D is TRBD2 (6 bases). CDR1 MNHEY and CDR2 SVGAGI come from the germline V gene. Trimming took 6 bases from V and 6 from J, leaving 15 bases between them. This CDR3 is built from 14 residues. The CDR3 loop is CASSPPGLGNIQYF. In nucleotides, the CDR3 is TGTGCCAGCAGCCCTCCGGGACTGGGAAACATTCAGTACTTC.

This clonotype was counted a few times. The V gene is TRBV12-3 or TRBV12-4, the J gene TRBJ2-7; 9 bases line up with TRBD2. The CDR3 totals 17 residues. Unmatched junction bases numbered 14, after V lost 6 bases and J lost 2 bases. CDR3 sequence (DNA): TGTGCCAGCAGCTCCCTGGTGCGGGTAGCGGGAGCCTACGAGCAGTACTTC. Its translation is CASSSLVRVAGAYEQYF.

This clonotype was found a few times. This sequence joins TRBV7-8 and TRBJ2-1; 7 nucleotides match TRBD2. The CDR3 is 16 amino acids. The V gene end was trimmed by 3 bases and the J gene end by 2 bases; junction bases not matched to a gene: 7. Germline CDR1 SGHVS, CDR2 FQNEAQ. The CDR3 reads CASSLFSSGTYNEQFF. The CDR3 DNA reads TGTGCCAGCAGCTTGTTTTCTAGCGGTACCTACAATGAGCAGTTCTTC.

The V and J genes are TRBV30 and TRBJ1-2, with D possibly TRBD1 on 6 matching bases. V was cut by 4 bases and J by 3 bases, with 15 bases left in between. The CDR3 consists of 14 residues. Germline V lookup: CDR1 GTSNPN, CDR2 SVGIG (reference sequence). CDR3 protein: CAWMGGRGDYGYTF. The CDR3 DNA reads as TGTGCCTGGATGGGGGGCAGGGGAGACTATGGCTACACCTTC.

The J gene is TRBJ2-7, the V gene TRBV20-1; TRBD2 agrees at 12 bases. The CDR3 consists of 16 residues. Trimming at V came to 6 bases and at J to 3 bases, leaving 12 bases not matched to a gene. Per the germline V gene, CDR1 is DFQATT and CDR2 is SNEGSKA (reference sequence). The CDR3 protein is CSAEQIGLAGYYEQYF. The CDR3 DNA sequence: TGCAGTGCCGAGCAGATCGGACTAGCGGGGTACTACGAGCAGTACTTC.

This clonotype was picked up one time. An end of the junction differs from the germline gene, which may be a read error. V usage is TRBV13 and J usage is TRBJ2-1; D ambiguous. The CDR3 is 13 amino acids. The germline CDR1 and CDR2 sequences are PRHDT and FYEKMQ (reference sequence). CDR3 sequence reads: CASSLGQGWQQFF. CDR3 DNA: TGCGCCAGCAGCTTAGGCCAAGGCTGGCAGCAGTTCTTC. Drawing the rest from reference TRBV13 and TRBJ2-1, the complete variable domain is AAGVIQSPRHLIKEKRETATLKCYPIPRHDTVYWYQQGPGQDPQFLISFYEKMQSDKGSIPDRFSAQQFSDYHSELNMSSLELGDSALYFCASSLGQGWQQFFGPGTRLTVL.